Included here is one TCR beta chain sequence, with context. What it binds is unknown. This sample includes further DNA sequences coding for the same CDR3. Assay: immunoSEQ multiplex PCR; the TCRdb copy retains only in-frame clones and omits some. The sample consists of about 140,000 clones, 90% to 95% of them appearing once. The data belong to a study of T cell responses to AZD1222 COVID-19 vaccine. Whole-study findings and limits: Dominant CD4 TCR responses targeted spike regions 160-218 and 743-854. Only five or six individuals given AZD1222 were seropositive at baseline. Targeting of unmutated variant regions was reportedly seen in nearly half of spike-specific TCRs.

Timing groups of about 4 and about 12 weeks for second doses were pooled. This receptor was identified in an adult who received the AZD1222 COVID-19 vaccine. This material consisted of peripheral blood, taken 28 days after the second AZD1222 dose.

CDR3 loop: CASSLAGNTEAFF. The CDR3 nucleotides read TGCGCCAGCAGCTTGGCAGGGAACACTGAAGCTTTCTTT. The V gene is TRBV5-1, the J gene TRBJ1-1, with D uncertain. From germline, CDR1 is SGHRS and CDR2 YFSETQ. There are 13 residues in the CDR3. V shed 0 bases and J shed 1 base, with 4 bases lying between them.